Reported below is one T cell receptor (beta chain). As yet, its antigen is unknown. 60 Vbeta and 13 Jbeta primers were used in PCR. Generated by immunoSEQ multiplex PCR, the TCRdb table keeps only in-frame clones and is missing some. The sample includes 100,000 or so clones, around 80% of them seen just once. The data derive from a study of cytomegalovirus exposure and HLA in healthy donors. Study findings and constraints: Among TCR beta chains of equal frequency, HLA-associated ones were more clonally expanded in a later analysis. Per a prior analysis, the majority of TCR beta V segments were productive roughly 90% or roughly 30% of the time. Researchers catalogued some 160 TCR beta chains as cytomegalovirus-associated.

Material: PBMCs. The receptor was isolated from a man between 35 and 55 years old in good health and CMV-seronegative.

The CDR3 sequence is CASSALAGASNEQFF. CDR3 DNA sequence: TGTGCCAGCAGCGCCCTAGCGGGGGCAAGCAATGAGCAGTTCTTC. The gene calls are TRBV5-6 and TRBJ2-1; 10 bases align to TRBD2. CDR1 is SGHDT and CDR2 is YYEEEE in the germline V gene. The ends lost 4 bases at V and 6 bases at J; junction bases unmatched: 7. CDR3 size: 15 residues.